This T cell receptor (beta chain) was identified during a study of CD8+ T cells in alopecia areata. Study outcomes and limitations: Normal skin contains resident alphabeta T cells, and these are also sequenced in scalp samples.

Concerning this clone: What it binds is unknown.

Trimming removed 0 bases from V and 10 bases from J; junction bases left unmatched: 9. The CDR3 extends over 16 amino acids. Germline V gives CDR1 LGHNA, CDR2 YSLEER. Treatment reported: oral pan-JAK inhibitor, 5-10 mg twice daily. RNA, once extracted, was reverse transcribed into cDNA for use as the sequencing template. Clones were read by immunoSEQ multiplex PCR, and TCRdb kept only the in-frame ones, dropping some. Of about 200,000 clones detected, around three fifths appear once; the ten largest clones hold more than 3.5%. The genes are TRBV4-3 and TRBJ1-6; 7 bases match TRBD1. This sequence originates from a human donor with alopecia areata. The material was CD4+ T cells sorted from blood, obtained at week 4, from a patient treated with tofacitinib. The CDR3 sequence is CASSQEEGAQGSPLHF. The DNA of the CDR3 is TGCGCCAGCAGCCAAGAGGAGGGGGCGCAAGGATCACCCCTCCACTTT.